A single sample gave rise to the 13 T cell receptor beta chains below, sequenced in a study of blood T cell repertoires in COVID-19. Profiling relied on immunoSEQ multiplex PCR, and the TCRdb table lists in-frame clones only, not all of them. This sample has about 76,000 clones, with about 90% found just once. Sequencing was performed on peripheral blood. These receptors came from a man aged 50 to 59 with active COVID-19.

The V gene is TRBV15, the J gene TRBJ1-5; 8 bases align to TRBD1. The J segment lost 11 bases and the V segment lost 0 bases, leaving 9 bases of the junction unmatched. Germline CDR1 reads LNHNV; CDR2 reads YYDKDF (reference sequence). The CDR3 has 15 amino acids. For the CDR3, the DNA is TGTGCCACCAGCAGAGAGGACAGGGATGGTGCGGCCCAGCATTTT. As protein: CATSREDRDGAAQHF.

This clone was recorded only once. The genes are TRBV7-2 and TRBJ2-5, with D possibly TRBD1 on 5 matching bases. This CDR3 has 14 residues. The germline CDR1 and CDR2 sequences are SGHTA and FQGNSA. V gave up 5 bases and J gave up 1 base, with 11 bases separating them. CDR3 in DNA: TGTGCCAGCAGCCTGGAAGGGGCCCAAGAGACCCAGTACTTC. Its translation is CASSLEGAQETQYF.

This clone was seen more than once but under ten times. The DNA of the CDR3 is TGCGCCAGCAGCTTGGCAGGACAGGGGGAGGGCTACACCTTC. Amino acid sequence: CASSLAGQGEGYTF. V gene TRBV5-1 combines with J gene TRBJ1-2; TRBD1 matches 10 bases. J lost 8 bases, V lost 0 bases, and 4 bases had no gene match. Germline loops: CDR1 SGHRS, CDR2 YFSETQ. The CDR3 is 14 residues long.

V usage is TRBV28 and J usage is TRBJ1-1; TRBD1 might be the D (5 bases). Germline assignment: CDR1 MDHEN and CDR2 SYDVKM. The CDR3 contains 17 residues. V lost 3 bases and J lost 4, with 21 bases in between. CDR3 sequence (DNA): TGTGCCAGCAGTTTCCAAAGACAGTCCGTGGTGGGCACTGAAGCTTTCTTT. Its protein is CASSFQRQSVVGTEAFF.

J is TRBJ2-2 and V is TRBV4-2, with D perhaps matching TRBD1 (5 bases). The germline gives CDR1 LGHNA, CDR2 YNFKEQ. The CDR3 loop spans 17 amino acids. The ends were cut back, 3 bases at V and 3 bases at J, with 17 bases in the middle. Here the CDR3 reads CASSQTNPARDTGELFF. DNA of the CDR3: TGTGCCAGCAGCCAGACCAACCCGGCCAGGGACACCGGGGAGCTGTTTTTT.

The chain employs TRBV11-2 and TRBJ2-1; TRBD2 is a possible D gene (5 bases). Germline CDR1 reads SGHAT; CDR2 reads FQNNGV. Trimming took 0 bases from V and 0 from J, leaving 6 bases between them. The length of the CDR3 is 15 residues. CDR3 DNA sequence: TGTGCCAGCAGCTTAGAGGGGAGCTCCTACAATGAGCAGTTCTTC. This codes for CASSLEGSSYNEQFF. Complete variable domain (other parts from reference TRBV11-2 and TRBJ2-1): EAGVAQSPRYKIIEKRQSVAFWCNPISGHATLYWYQQILGQGPKLLIQFQNNGVVDDSQLPKDRFSAERLKGVDSTLKIQPAKLEDSAVYLCASSLEGSSYNEQFFGPGTRLTVL.

Regarding this clone: At the DNA level, this CDR3 is encoded by other sequences in the same sample as well. DNA of the CDR3: TGTGCCAGCAGTTATTCCGGGGGTAGCACTGAAGCTTTCTTT. Residues: CASSYSGGSTEAFF. The rearrangement links TRBV6-5 to TRBJ1-1; the D gene is possibly TRBD1 (5 bases). The V gene's germline CDR1 is MNHEY and CDR2 SVGAGI. This CDR3 is built from 14 residues. V was shortened by 3 bases and J by 4 bases, with 12 bases between the two germline ends.

The chain recombines TRBV5-6 with TRBJ1-2, with D possibly TRBD1 on 5 matching bases. Trimming cost V 1 base and J 7 bases, with 20 bases left between them. The CDR3 totals 16 residues. CDR1 SGHDT and CDR2 YYEEEE come from the germline V gene. The CDR3 DNA reads as TGTGCCAGCAGCTTGTCCCAGGGTAGTATATTCGGTGGCTACACCTTC. Its translation is CASSLSQGSIFGGYTF.

The rearrangement joins TRBV6-2 or TRBV6-3 to TRBJ1-1; 7 bases agree with TRBD1. Germline CDR1 MNHEY, CDR2 SVGEGT. The CDR3 loop spans 14 amino acids. J gave up 3 bases and V 6 bases, and 7 bases lay outside the gene matches. The CDR3 spells CASSTQGSHTEAFF. The CDR3 DNA reads TGTGCCAGCAGCACACAGGGGTCCCACACTGAAGCTTTCTTT.

The chain employs TRBV2 and TRBJ1-1; no reliable D call. The CDR3 runs to 14 residues. Germline CDR1 SNHLY, CDR2 FYNNEI. Trimming took 6 bases from V and 11 from J, leaving 22 bases between them. Written as DNA, the CDR3 is TGTGCCAGCAGACCCGAAGGCGGAGGGCTTGGGGCTTTCTTT. This encodes CASRPEGGGLGAFF.

The chain is built from TRBV6-5 and TRBJ2-5; 8 nucleotides agree with TRBD1. V lost 1 base, J lost 2 bases, and 3 bases stayed unmatched. Germline assignment: CDR1 MNHEY and CDR2 SVGAGI. The length of the CDR3 is 15 residues. The CDR3 DNA reads as TGTGCCAGCAGTTACTGGACAGGGACACAAGAGACCCAGTACTTC. It translates to CASSYWTGTQETQYF.

The chain uses TRBV5-4 and TRBJ1-6; D might be TRBD1 (5 bases). V was trimmed by 6 bases and J by 10 bases, leaving 14 bases between them. The CDR3 runs 13 residues. Germline CDR1 is SGHNT and CDR2 is YYREEE (reference sequence). The CDR3 is CASTAGGESPLHF. Here the CDR3 DNA reads TGTGCCAGCACGGCGGGGGGGGAATCACCCCTCCACTTT. The variable domain in full, with the rest retrieved from reference TRBV5-4 and TRBJ1-6, is ETGVTQSPTHLIKTRGQQVTLRCSSQSGHNTVSWYQQALGQGPQFIFQYYREEENGRGNFPPRFSGLQFPNYSSELNVNALELDDSALYLCASTAGGESPLHFGNGTRLTVT.

This clone has only one observation. The V gene is TRBV28, the J gene TRBJ1-1; D call uncertain. The V and J ends lost 1 base and 0 bases respectively, with 18 bases between them. CDR1 and CDR2 from the germline V gene are MDHEN and SYDVKM. This CDR3 region has 18 residues. DNA for the CDR3: TGTGCCAGCAGTTTATCTGTGGGCTTGGGCTCCCTGAACACTGAAGCTTTCTTT. It specifies CASSLSVGLGSLNTEAFF.